The 29 T cell receptor beta chains given below trace back to one sample, sequenced in a study of memory CD4+ T cells and cytomegalovirus serostatus. Single viable CD3+CD4+CD8-CD45RO+ cells were sorted as the memory CD4+ T cells. Profiled with immunoSEQ multiplex PCR; TCRdb holds only in-frame clones, not every one. Here the sample spans around 50,000 clones, around 78% being singletons. Sequences were obtained from memory CD4+ T cells from blood. The receptors derive from an adult in good health and CMV-seronegative.

The chain employs TRBV19 and TRBJ2-6; D is possibly TRBD1 (6 bases). Germline assignment: CDR1 LNHDA and CDR2 SQIVND (reference sequence). V was shortened by 5 bases and J by 2 bases, with 13 bases between the two germline ends. The CDR3 totals 16 residues. The CDR3 DNA reads as TGTGCCAGTAGTCCCACAGGGCTGACTGGGGCCAACGTCCTGACTTTC. Translated, it gives CASSPTGLTGANVLTF.

CDR3 amino acids: CASSSTIWGELFF. The CDR3 coding sequence is TGTGCCAGCAGCTCGACAATATGGGGGGAGCTGTTTTTT. The gene calls are TRBV11-3 and TRBJ2-2; D not resolved. Germline loops: CDR1 SGHNT, CDR2 YENEEA. CDR3 length: 13 residues. Trimming removed 4 bases at V and 8 bases at J, with 11 bases between.

The V gene is TRBV29-1, the J gene TRBJ2-3; 14 bases are shared with TRBD2. The junction had 9 bases not matched to a gene; V was cut back by 7 bases and J by 6 bases. This CDR3 has 15 residues. The germline V gene has CDR1 SQVTM and CDR2 ANQGSEA. Written as DNA, the CDR3 is TGCAGCGGCGATCCGGGACTAGCGGGAGCCGATACGCAGTATTTT. Protein product: CSGDPGLAGADTQYF.

This clone was detected once. The V gene is TRBV5-6, the J gene TRBJ2-7; 9 bases are shared with TRBD1. The ends lost 1 base at V and 4 bases at J; junction bases unmatched: 3. CDR1 is SGHDT and CDR2 is YYEEEE in the germline V gene. The CDR3 has 14 residues. The CDR3 bases are TGTGCCAGCAGCTTGACAGGGGGCGCGTACGAGCAGTACTTC. The encoded protein is CASSLTGGAYEQYF. The complete variable domain, with remaining parts taken from reference TRBV5-6 and TRBJ2-7, reads DAGVTQSPTHLIKTRGQQVTLRCSPKSGHDTVSWYQQALGQGPQFIFQYYEEEERQRGNFPDRFSGHQFPNYSSELNVNALLLGDSALYLCASSLTGGAYEQYFGPGTRLTVT.

The CDR3 reads CASSSTSFGFTDTQYF. Here the CDR3 DNA reads TGTGCCAGCAGTTCCACTAGTTTTGGTTTCACAGATACGCAGTATTTT. The chain uses TRBV27 and TRBJ2-3, with D maybe TRBD2 (5 bases). The CDR3 totals 16 residues. Germline CDR1 reads MNHEY; CDR2 reads SMNVEV (reference sequence). The V end was cut by 4 bases, the J end by 2 bases, with 16 bases between.

The rearrangement links TRBV19 to TRBJ1-4; tentative D call: TRBD1 (5 bases). Trimming left V 5 bases short and J 6 bases short, with 16 bases between. The CDR3 runs to 15 residues. Germline CDR1 LNHDA, CDR2 SQIVND (reference sequence). CDR3 loop: CASSPRGRLDEKLFF. The CDR3 DNA sequence: TGTGCCAGTAGTCCCCGGGGCAGGCTAGATGAAAAACTGTTTTTT.

The V and J genes are TRBV28 and TRBJ2-3; 12 positions match TRBD2. The germline CDR1 and CDR2 sequences are MDHEN and SYDVKM. V shed 3 bases, J shed 4 bases, and the junction held 2 bases outside the gene matches. The CDR3 loop spans 15 amino acids. CDR3 sequence reads: CASSFTSGRSDTQYF. In nucleotides, the CDR3 is TGTGCCAGCAGTTTTACTAGCGGGAGGTCAGATACGCAGTATTTT.

This clone has a handful of counts. The rearrangement links TRBV29-1 to TRBJ1-1; no firm D call. This CDR3 comprises 14 residues. Germline CDR1 is SQVTM and CDR2 is ANQGSEA. V lost 5 bases, J lost 1 base, and 14 bases lay in between. The CDR3 loop reads CSVSHGVGNTEAFF. The CDR3 DNA reads TGCAGCGTTAGTCACGGGGTGGGGAACACTGAAGCTTTCTTT.

This chain uses TRBV5-1 with TRBJ2-5; tentatively, D is TRBD2 (5 bases). Germline V gives CDR1 SGHRS, CDR2 YFSETQ. The CDR3 is made up of 14 amino acids. V gave up 4 bases and J gave up 2 bases, with 12 bases separating them. The CDR3 bases are TGCGCCAGCAGCCCCGGGATCCTTCAAGAGACCCAGTACTTC. Translated, it gives CASSPGILQETQYF. Drawing the rest from reference TRBV5-1 and TRBJ2-5, the complete variable domain is KAGVTQTPRYLIKTRGQQVTLSCSPISGHRSVSWYQQTPGQGLQFLFEYFSETQRNKGNFPGRFSGRQFSNSRSEMNVSTLELGDSALYLCASSPGILQETQYFGPGTRLLVL.

With respect to this clone: Germline is not matched at one junction end, which may reflect a read error. The chain has TRBV9 and TRBJ1-2; a possible D gene is TRBD1 (5 bases). CDR1 is SGDLS and CDR2 is YYNGEE in the germline V gene. The CDR3 covers 11 residues. The DNA for the CDR3 is TGTGCCAGCAGCGACTCTCCGGGACCTAACTTC. Its protein product is CASSDSPGPNF.

This rearrangement joins TRBV11-1 to TRBJ2-2; D ambiguous. The germline CDR1 and CDR2 sequences are SGHAT and FQDESV (reference sequence). The ends were cut back, 7 bases at V and 4 bases at J, with 19 bases in the middle. This CDR3 contains 16 residues. Here the CDR3 DNA reads TGTGCCAGCACCAAGAGTCTCTCTGATAGCACCGGGGAGCTGTTTTTT. As protein: CASTKSLSDSTGELFF.

V is TRBV4-2 and J is TRBJ2-7; D is possibly TRBD2 (5 bases). The germline gives CDR1 LGHNA, CDR2 YNFKEQ. The V gene lost 3 bases and the J gene lost 4 bases, with 22 bases spanning the gap. The CDR3 spans 17 residues. The CDR3 DNA reads as TGTGCCAGCAGCCAGACAACACGTCGGGGTGGTGGATACGAGCAGTACTTC. This encodes CASSQTTRRGGGYEQYF.

The chain recombines TRBV14 with TRBJ2-1; 8 bases line up with TRBD2. The CDR3 totals 17 residues. The germline V gene encodes CDR1 SGHDN and CDR2 FVKESK. V was clipped by 0 bases and J by 4 bases; unmatched bases: 8. The CDR3 region has the DNA TGTGCCAGCAGCCAAGAGTGGGAGCGGGAGTTATACAATGAGCAGTTCTTC. Encoded protein: CASSQEWERELYNEQFF.

The J gene is TRBJ2-7, the V gene TRBV30; D uncertain. Germline assignment: CDR1 GTSNPN and CDR2 SVGIG (reference sequence). Trimming removed 5 bases from V and 0 bases from J, with 11 bases in between. The CDR3 totals 13 residues. The chain's CDR3 is CAWGWRRSYEQYF. CDR3 in DNA: TGTGCCTGGGGGTGGCGGCGCTCCTACGAGCAGTACTTC.

This clone was counted only a few times. V is TRBV14 and J is TRBJ2-6; a possible D gene is TRBD2 (5 bases). Per germline, CDR1 SGHDN and CDR2 FVKESK. V was pared by 2 bases and J by 4 bases, with 9 bases between. The CDR3 totals 15 residues. The CDR3 DNA follows: TGTGCCAGCAGCCAACGAGGGTCCGGGGCCAACGTCCTGACTTTC. It yields the protein CASSQRGSGANVLTF.

The gene calls are TRBV6-5 and TRBJ2-7; 9 positions agree with TRBD1. The CDR3 totals 14 residues. The trim removed 6 bases at V and 5 bases at J, leaving 8 bases unmatched. Germline V gene sequence: CDR1 MNHEY, CDR2 SVGAGI. CDR3 residues: CASSPGTGQHEQYF. CDR3 coding DNA: TGTGCCAGCAGCCCCGGGACAGGGCAACACGAGCAGTACTTC.

The rearrangement links TRBV28 to TRBJ2-5; 12 bases fit TRBD2. The germline V gene encodes CDR1 MDHEN and CDR2 SYDVKM. The CDR3 is 17 amino acids. The trim removed 3 bases at V and 5 bases at J, leaving 10 bases unmatched. CDR3 nucleotides: TGTGCCAGCAGTTTTAGGGCTAGCGGGAGGGGGGAGGAGACCCAGTACTTC. It translates to CASSFRASGRGEETQYF.

The chain links TRBV28 to TRBJ2-2; 12 bases line up with TRBD1. The CDR3 totals 13 residues. Germline CDR1 and CDR2: MDHEN and SYDVKM. With V trimmed by 11 bases and J by 6 bases, 4 bases remained unmatched. The DNA of the CDR3 is TGTGCCTCTTGGGACAGGGGGCCCGGGGAGCTGTTTTTT. Translating it yields CASWDRGPGELFF.

The CDR3 DNA is TGTGCCAGCAGTTACGGGACAGGGGTTGGCGAGCAGTACTTC. It translates to CASSYGTGVGEQYF. The gene calls are TRBV5-4 and TRBJ2-7, with TRBD1 matching 10 bases. Looked up from germline, CDR1 is SGHNT and CDR2 is YYREEE (reference sequence). With V trimmed by 5 bases and J by 6 bases, 8 bases remained unmatched. The length of the CDR3 is 14 residues.

This chain uses TRBV11-2 with TRBJ1-2; D gene ambiguous. The V gene lost 0 bases and the J gene lost 5 bases, with 13 bases spanning the gap. The length of the CDR3 is 15 residues. CDR1 and CDR2 from the germline V gene are SGHAT and FQNNGV. The CDR3 DNA reads as TGTGCCAGCAGCTTAGATCGCGGCAGGTCATATGGCTACACCTTC. Translating gives CASSLDRGRSYGYTF.

The chain employs TRBV7-9 and TRBJ1-2, with D maybe TRBD1 (6 bases). Germline CDR1 reads SEHNR; CDR2 reads FQNEAQ (reference sequence). V lost 1 base to trimming and J lost 2 bases, with 14 bases between them. The CDR3 runs 16 residues. Written as DNA, the CDR3 is TGTGCCAGCAGCTTAGTTTCAGGGACACTCAACTATGGCTACACCTTC. Amino acids: CASSLVSGTLNYGYTF.

The chain joins TRBV10-3 to TRBJ2-3, with 7 bases identical to TRBD2. This CDR3 has 16 residues. V lost 6 bases and J lost 4; bases outside the gene matches: 13. Germline V CDR1 and CDR2: ENHRY, SYGVKD. CDR3 DNA sequence: TGTGCCATCAGGGTCGGGGCGGGAGAGGTGGCAGATACGCAGTATTTT. It is translated as CAIRVGAGEVADTQYF.

V gene TRBV14 combines with J gene TRBJ2-7; possibly TRBD1 or TRBD2 for D (6 bases each). CDR3 size: 14 residues. CDR1 SGHDN and CDR2 FVKESK come from the germline V gene. V was cut by 4 bases and J by 6 bases, with 16 bases left in between. The CDR3 protein is CASSLLRGAGEQYF. As DNA, the CDR3 is TGTGCCAGCAGCCTATTAAGGGGGGCAGGCGAGCAGTACTTC.

The rearrangement joins TRBV30 to TRBJ2-3; D remains unclear. The germline gives CDR1 GTSNPN, CDR2 SVGIG (reference sequence). Trimming removed 3 bases from V and 2 bases from J, with 12 bases in between. The CDR3 contains 14 residues. The CDR3 region is CAWRQDPSTDTQYF. The DNA of the CDR3 is TGTGCCTGGAGGCAGGACCCCTCCACAGATACGCAGTATTTT.

This sequence joins TRBV7-3 and TRBJ2-7; D might be TRBD1 (6 bases). This CDR3 comprises 15 residues. With 5 bases removed from V and 1 base from J, the gap between germline ends came to 15 bases. The germline V gene encodes CDR1 SGHTA and CDR2 FQGTGA. The CDR3 is CASSLIPDSSYEQYF. The CDR3, as DNA: TGTGCCAGCAGCCTAATACCGGACAGTTCCTACGAGCAGTACTTC.

The genes are TRBV30 and TRBJ2-7; D possibly corresponds to TRBD2 (6 bases). CDR3 length: 14 amino acids. The ends were cut back, 0 bases at V and 5 bases at J, with 14 bases in the middle. Looked up from germline, CDR1 is GTSNPN and CDR2 is SVGIG (reference sequence). In DNA form, the CDR3 reads TGTGCCTGGAGTGTACTGGGGGGACGGGACGAGCAGTACTTC. This translates into CAWSVLGGRDEQYF.

The chain couples TRBV27 to TRBJ2-1; D remains ambiguous. Trimming removed 0 bases at V and 10 bases at J, with 10 bases between. Germline CDR1 is MNHEY and CDR2 is SMNVEV (reference sequence). The CDR3 loop spans 13 amino acids. The CDR3 protein is CASSLSLVGEQFF. In DNA form, the CDR3 reads TGTGCCAGCAGTTTATCACTGGTGGGAGAGCAGTTCTTC.

A few counts support this clone. This chain links TRBV6-1 with TRBJ1-5; TRBD1 matches 7 bases. CDR3 size: 15 residues. Germline lookup yields CDR1 MNHNS and CDR2 SASEGT. V lost 4 bases and J lost 5; bases outside the gene matches: 8. The CDR3 is CASSAGTDGYQPQHF. The DNA of the CDR3 is TGTGCCAGCAGTGCTGGGACAGACGGCTATCAGCCCCAGCATTTT.

This chain connects TRBV10-1 to TRBJ2-6, with 8 bases fitting TRBD1. With V trimmed by 3 bases and J by 0 bases, 7 bases remained unmatched. CDR3 size: 18 residues. Germline loops: CDR1 WNHNN, CDR2 SYGVQD (reference sequence). The CDR3, as DNA: TGCGCCAGCAGTGACTCCGGGACAGGAGACTCTGGGGCCAACGTCCTGACTTTC. It is translated as CASSDSGTGDSGANVLTF.